These T cell receptor beta chains were read from a single sample in a study of blood T cell repertoires in COVID-19. Generated by immunoSEQ multiplex PCR, the TCRdb table keeps only in-frame clones and is missing some. This sample has 160,000 or so clones, with about 86% found just once. Sequenced: peripheral blood. These receptors all come from a woman aged 70-85 years with COVID-19, enrolled during active disease. Both conserved end residues are part of each CDR3. The D gene is left open where the match is weak. Rows give clone size only sometimes, using once, few, many, or a class for an expanded clone.

NA | TRBJ2-3 | TRBV7-7 | once | TGTGCTAGCAGCTTAGATTTCCAGGCAGATACGCAGTATTTT | CASSLDFQADTQYF
TRBD1 | TRBJ2-1 | TRBV19 | NA | TGTGCCAGTAGTTCCCGGGACAGAATTTACAATGAGCAGTTCTTC | CASSSRDRIYNEQFF
NA | TRBJ2-7 | TRBV28 | once | TGTGCCAGCACCCCGGGAGGTGGACAGGGCTACGAGCAGTACTTC | CASTPGGGQGYEQYF
NA | TRBJ1-2 | TRBV5-6 | NA | TGTGCCAGCAGCCCCTACCTCGACAGTCTTTCCTTCTATGGCTACACCTTC | CASSPYLDSLSFYGYTF
TRBD1 | TRBJ1-2 | TRBV18 | NA | TGTGCCAGCTCACCGATCGGGACAGGGGGCCCGGGCTATGGCTACACCTTC | CASSPIGTGGPGYGYTF
NA | TRBJ1-5 | TRBV5-1 | NA | TGCGCCAGCAGCCTGACAGGAGGACAGCCCCAGCATTTT | CASSLTGGQPQHF
NA | TRBJ1-1 | TRBV19 | NA | TGTGCCAGTAGTATAGATCGAGGCCCTGGCCCGAGGGGGACTGAAGCTTTCTTT | CASSIDRGPGPRGTEAFF
NA | TRBJ2-7 | TRBV2 | once | TGTGCCAGCAGTGACAGGGGGGTCGACGAGCAGTACTTC | CASSDRGVDEQYF
NA | TRBJ2-2 | TRBV18 | NA | TGTGCCAGCTCACCGTTACTGAACACCGGGGAGCTGTTTTTT | CASSPLLNTGELFF
TRBD1 | TRBJ2-5 | TRBV3-1/TRBV3-2 | NA | TGTGCCAGCAGCCAACCGCCTGGGACAGGTGGGGAGACCCAGTACTTC | CASSQPPGTGGETQYF
NA | TRBJ1-6 | TRBV3-1/TRBV3-2 | few | TGTGCCAGCAGCCGCACAATGTCCAGTGCGGATTCACCCCTCCACTTT | CASSRTMSSADSPLHF
NA | TRBJ2-5 | TRBV20-1 | once | TGCAGTGCTAGTGGAGAGGGGCGGGGAGAAGAGACCCAGTACTTC | CSASGEGRGEETQYF
TRBD1 | TRBJ2-5 | TRBV5-1 | once | TGCGCCAGCAGCAGGGGACAGGCTCAAGAGACCCAGTACTTC | CASSRGQAQETQYF
NA | TRBJ1-5 | TRBV15 | NA | TGTGCCACCAGCCGTTTACAGGGAGTGGGCGTTCAGCCCCAGCATTTT | CATSRLQGVGVQPQHF
TRBD1 | TRBJ1-2 | TRBV29-1 | NA | TGCAGCGGGATTGACAGGGGGACGAATGGCTACACCTTC | CSGIDRGTNGYTF
NA | TRBJ1-4 | TRBV4-2 | few | TGTGCCAGCAGCCAAGATATGCAGGGCTGGTATGAAAAACTGTTTTTT | CASSQDMQGWYEKLFF
NA | TRBJ1-2 | TRBV12-3/TRBV12-4 | NA | TGTGCCAGCAGAATTGAACAGGGAGGGGGCTACACCTTC | CASRIEQGGGYTF
TRBD1 | TRBJ2-5 | TRBV6-4 | NA | TGTGCCAGCAGCCAGGACAGGCAAGAGACCCAGTACTTC | CASSQDRQETQYF
TRBD1 | TRBJ1-6 | TRBV6-2/TRBV6-3 | once | TGTGCCAGCAGCCGGGACAGGGATTATTCACCCCTCCACTTT | CASSRDRDYSPLHF
TRBD2 | TRBJ2-3 | TRBV2 | NA | TGTGCCAGCAGCGGGGGGGACTCCTCACTTGGCACAGATACGCAGTATTTT | CASSGGDSSLGTDTQYF
NA | TRBJ2-7 | TRBV6-5 | once | TGTGCCAGCAGTTACTCGTCGGGGTTTCGGTCCTACGAGCAGTACTTC | CASSYSSGFRSYEQYF
NA | TRBJ1-6 | TRBV27 | NA | TGTGCCAGCAAAGATAATAATCAGGGTTGGGGCTCACCCCTCCACTTT | CASKDNNQGWGSPLHF
NA | TRBJ1-2 | TRBV7-3 | once | TGTGCCAGCAGCCCGACAGTTAACTATGGCTACACCTTC | CASSPTVNYGYTF
NA | TRBJ1-5 | TRBV27 | NA | TGTGCCAGCAGTACAAAAATTAGCAATCAGCCCCAGCATTTT | CASSTKISNQPQHF
NA | TRBJ1-2 | TRBV4-2 | NA | TGTGCCAGCAGCCAAGTGACCGGGGATGGCTACACCTTC | CASSQVTGDGYTF
TRBD1 | TRBJ1-1 | TRBV5-4 | NA | TGTGCCAGCAGCTCAATCGGGACAGGGGGAAAAGCTTTCTTT | CASSSIGTGGKAFF
TRBD1 | TRBJ2-3 | TRBV15 | NA | TGTGCCACCAGCAGAGATCCCAGAGGGACAGGGGAAAGAGCTACGCAGTATTTT | CATSRDPRGTGERATQYF